Detailed here is one TCR beta chain. What it recognizes is unknown. The sample originates from a study of cytomegalovirus exposure and HLA in healthy donors. The overall study: Among the 398 genotyped donors, more than 70% were placed in the Caucasian-associated ancestry cluster.

V gave up 4 bases and J gave up 3 bases, with 15 bases separating them. The germline V gene has CDR1 GTSNPN and CDR2 SVGIG (reference sequence). This CDR3 contains 15 residues. Points from the study as a whole: According to the study, approximately 150 TCR beta chains were cytomegalovirus-associated. A highly shared variant cluster was judged a likely technical artifact.

Use of 60 Vbeta and 13 Jbeta primers characterized the PCR. The protocol was immunoSEQ multiplex PCR, while the TCRdb copy is restricted to in-frame clones and leaves out a portion. The table has roughly 150,000 clones, approximately 81% seen once. This chain uses TRBV30 with TRBJ2-2; tentative D call: TRBD1 (5 bases). This receptor was taken from a boy between 2 and 10 years old in good health and CMV-seronegative. What was sequenced was PBMCs. DNA for the CDR3: TGTGCCTGGAAGAAGGGGCTCTCGGACACCGGGGAGCTGTTTTTT. It codes for CAWKKGLSDTGELFF. Based on the CDR3 plus reference TRBV30 and TRBJ2-2, the full variable domain is SQTIHQWPATLVQPVGSPLSLECTVEGTSNPNLYWYRQAAGRGLQLLFYSVGIGQISSEVPQNLSASRPQDRQFILSSKKLLLSDSGFYLCAWKKGLSDTGELFFGEGSRLTVL.